The 13 T cell receptor beta chains reported below all come from one sample, sequenced in a study of cytomegalovirus exposure and HLA in healthy donors. The PCR employed 60 Vbeta primers together with 13 Jbeta primers. Measured with immunoSEQ multiplex PCR; TCRdb has only the in-frame clones, and not every one. Of some 180,000 clones listed, approximately 78% are singletons. The sample taken for sequencing was PBMCs. The receptors were sampled from a woman younger than 35 in good health and CMV-seronegative.

The chain employs TRBV11-2 and TRBJ2-1; 9 nucleotides line up with TRBD2. Germline assignment: CDR1 SGHAT and CDR2 FQNNGV. Germline trimming cut 1 base from V and 14 bases from J; bases unmatched to any gene: 21. The CDR3 spans 18 residues. In nucleotides, the CDR3 is TGTGCCAGCAGCTTAGGCCCACTAGCGGGTGAGGGTAGGAAGGGGGAGTTCTTC. It translates to CASSLGPLAGEGRKGEFF.

The V and J genes are TRBV4-3 and TRBJ1-4; unclear D gene. Trimming stripped 6 bases from V and 4 bases from J, with 18 bases between. The CDR3 consists of 16 residues. Germline loops: CDR1 LGHNA, CDR2 YSLEER. For the CDR3, the DNA is TGCGCCAGCAGTGAAATGTCCCGCGGGGTTAATGAAAAACTGTTTTTT. Its protein product is CASSEMSRGVNEKLFF.

V gene TRBV5-6 combines with J gene TRBJ2-4; 9 bases agree with TRBD1. Trimming removed 0 bases from V and 7 bases from J; junction bases left unmatched: 8. Germline V gives CDR1 SGHDT, CDR2 YYEEEE. The CDR3 is made up of 16 amino acids. This chain's CDR3 is CASSLGPRDRVNIQYF. The CDR3 nucleotides read TGTGCCAGCAGCTTGGGCCCACGGGACAGGGTTAACATTCAGTACTTC.

This clone was observed a single time. The gene calls are TRBV9 and TRBJ1-5; 9 bases fit TRBD1. The ends lost 0 bases at V and 7 bases at J; junction bases unmatched: 5. The CDR3 sequence is 15 residues long. CDR1 is SGDLS and CDR2 is YYNGEE in the germline V gene. The CDR3 protein is CASSVEGTGHQPQHF. CDR3 in DNA: TGTGCCAGCAGCGTAGAGGGGACAGGGCACCAGCCCCAGCATTTT. Complete variable domain (other parts from reference TRBV9 and TRBJ1-5): DSGVTQTPKHLITATGQRVTLRCSPRSGDLSVYWYQQSLDQGLQFLIQYYNGEERAKGNILERFSAQQFPDLHSELNLSSLELGDSALYFCASSVEGTGHQPQHFGDGTRLSIL.

A few counts support this clone. This rearrangement joins TRBV5-8 to TRBJ1-4; D uncertain. Germline V CDR1 and CDR2: SGHTS, YDEGEE. The V end lost 0 bases, the J end lost 8 bases, and 11 bases lay between the germline ends. The CDR3 contains 14 residues. CDR3 loop: CASSLDGEGEKLFF. The CDR3 DNA follows: TGTGCCAGCAGCTTGGACGGGGAAGGGGAAAAACTGTTTTTT.

The chain carries TRBV16 and TRBJ1-1; D may be TRBD1 (6 bases). CDR1 KGHSY and CDR2 FQNENV come from the germline V gene. Trimming cost V 3 bases and J 0 bases, with 14 bases left between them. The CDR3 is 16 residues long. In DNA form, the CDR3 reads TGTGCCAGCAGCCAGTCCGGGACAAAAATGAACACTGAAGCTTTCTTT. Its protein product is CASSQSGTKMNTEAFF.

The rearrangement links TRBV27 to TRBJ2-2; 7 bases fit TRBD1. Trimming at V came to 4 bases and at J to 6 bases, leaving 2 bases not matched to a gene. CDR3 length equals 13 residues. Germline CDR1 reads MNHEY; CDR2 reads SMNVEV (reference sequence). CDR3 coding DNA: TGTGCCAGCAGTTACAGGGGTTCCGGGGAGCTGTTTTTT. The encoded protein is CASSYRGSGELFF.

The chain couples TRBV7-9 to TRBJ2-7; the D gene is possibly TRBD1 (6 bases). This CDR3 spans 15 amino acids. Trimming shortened V by 0 bases and J by 6 bases, and 15 bases separated the two germline ends. Germline-derived CDR1 and CDR2 are SEHNR and FQNEAQ (reference sequence). Here the CDR3 reads CASSLAPQGSLEQYF. Written as DNA, the CDR3 is TGTGCCAGCAGCTTAGCACCACAGGGATCACTCGAGCAGTACTTC. Together with reference TRBV7-9 and TRBJ2-7, the CDR3 gives the full variable domain: DTGVSQNPRHKITKRGQNVTFRCDPISEHNRLYWYRQTLGQGPEFLTYFQNEAQLEKSRLLSDRFSAERPKGSFSTLEIQRTEQGDSAMYLCASSLAPQGSLEQYFGPGTRLTVT.

J is TRBJ2-5 and V is TRBV11-2, with 9 nucleotides matching TRBD2. The V gene's germline CDR1 is SGHAT and CDR2 FQNNGV. Trimming removed 3 bases from V and 4 bases from J; junction bases left unmatched: 9. The CDR3 covers 16 residues. Written as DNA, the CDR3 is TGTGCCAGCAGCTTGTCAAAGCTAGCGGGATTAGAGACCCAGTACTTC. Its translation: CASSLSKLAGLETQYF.

This chain joins TRBV5-4 and TRBJ2-6; D is unclear. The CDR3 loop spans 15 amino acids. Germline CDR1 and CDR2: SGHNT and YYREEE (reference sequence). V was clipped by 1 base and J by 4 bases, with 9 bases between them. DNA for the CDR3: TGTGCCAGCAGCTTGAGCCGATCCGGGGCCAACGTCCTGACTTTC. As protein: CASSLSRSGANVLTF.

On this clone itself: Other DNA variants within this sample encode the same CDR3. This sequence joins TRBV25-1 and TRBJ1-5; TRBD1 is a possible D gene (5 bases). The V gene's germline CDR1 is MGHDK and CDR2 SYGVNS. V lost 5 bases, J lost 0 bases, and 8 bases lay in between. There are 14 residues in the CDR3. The DNA for the CDR3 is TGTGCCAGCAGTACCACAGGTAGCAATCAGCCCCAGCATTTT. Its protein product is CASSTTGSNQPQHF. The full variable domain, in which reference TRBV25-1 and TRBJ1-5 provide the parts outside the CDR3, is EADIYQTPRYLVIGTGKKITLECSQTMGHDKMYWYQQDPGMELHLIHYSYGVNSTEKGDLSSESTVSRIRTEHFPLTLESARPSHTSQYLCASSTTGSNQPQHFGDGTRLSIL.

This rearrangement joins TRBV2 to TRBJ2-1; TRBD2 might be the D (5 bases). Per germline, CDR1 SNHLY and CDR2 FYNNEI. CDR3 length equals 13 residues. Deletions cut 6 bases from V and 5 bases from J, with 11 bases between. CDR3 region: CASSPTINNEQFF. For the CDR3, the DNA is TGTGCCAGCAGCCCGACTATAAACAATGAGCAGTTCTTC.

This clone was seen just once. V usage is TRBV15 and J usage is TRBJ1-2, with 9 positions matching TRBD1. Germline CDR1 LNHNV, CDR2 YYDKDF (reference sequence). Trimming at V came to 3 bases and at J to 5 bases, leaving 10 bases not matched to a gene. The CDR3 spans 16 residues. CDR3 amino acids: CATSRRTGDALYGYTF. The CDR3 DNA is TGTGCCACCAGCAGGCGGACAGGGGACGCCCTTTATGGCTACACCTTC.